This T cell receptor (beta chain) was found in a study of cytomegalovirus exposure and HLA in healthy donors. Study results and limitations: Previously analyzed data showed that most TCR beta V segments were productive at a frequency of about 87% or about 30%.

It was with 60 Vbeta and 13 Jbeta primers that the PCR ran. TCRdb's copy holds only in-frame clones and misses some; the assay was immunoSEQ multiplex PCR. The table has about 170,000 clones, 65% to 90% seen once. The CDR3 length is 15 residues. Looked up from germline, CDR1 is LGHNA and CDR2 is YNFKEQ. Unmatched junction bases numbered 3, after V lost 1 base and J lost 2 bases. As concerns this clone: Its antigen is still unknown.

The sample taken for sequencing was PBMCs. V is TRBV4-2 and J is TRBJ2-3; TRBD2 aligns across 7 bases. The sequence was collected from a male donor in good health and CMV-seronegative. As DNA, the CDR3 is TGTGCCAGCAGCCAAGCCTGGGACTACACAGATACGCAGTATTTT. Translation gives CASSQAWDYTDTQYF.